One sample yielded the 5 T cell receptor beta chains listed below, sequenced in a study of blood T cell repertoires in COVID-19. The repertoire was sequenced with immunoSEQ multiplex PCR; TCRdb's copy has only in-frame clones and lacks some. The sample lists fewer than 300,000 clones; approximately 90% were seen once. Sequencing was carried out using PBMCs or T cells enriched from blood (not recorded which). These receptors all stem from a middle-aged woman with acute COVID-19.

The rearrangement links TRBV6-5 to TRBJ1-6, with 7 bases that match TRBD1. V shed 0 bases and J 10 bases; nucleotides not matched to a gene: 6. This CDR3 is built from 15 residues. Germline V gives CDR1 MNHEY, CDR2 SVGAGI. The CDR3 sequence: CASSYSTGQGSPLHF. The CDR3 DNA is TGTGCCAGCAGTTACTCGACAGGGCAGGGGTCACCCCTCCACTTT.

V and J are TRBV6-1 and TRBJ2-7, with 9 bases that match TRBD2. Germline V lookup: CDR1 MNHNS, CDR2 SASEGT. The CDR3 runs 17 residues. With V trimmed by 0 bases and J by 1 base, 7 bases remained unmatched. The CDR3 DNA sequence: TGTGCCAGCAGTGAAGCTAGTCTAGCGGGAAGTTCCTACGAGCAGTACTTC. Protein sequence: CASSEASLAGSSYEQYF.

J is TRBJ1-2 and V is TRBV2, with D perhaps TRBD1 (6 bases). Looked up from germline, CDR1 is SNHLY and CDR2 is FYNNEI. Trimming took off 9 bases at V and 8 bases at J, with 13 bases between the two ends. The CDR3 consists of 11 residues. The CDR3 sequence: CARGAGEGYTF. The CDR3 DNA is TGTGCCAGGGGGGCAGGGGAAGGCTACACCTTC.

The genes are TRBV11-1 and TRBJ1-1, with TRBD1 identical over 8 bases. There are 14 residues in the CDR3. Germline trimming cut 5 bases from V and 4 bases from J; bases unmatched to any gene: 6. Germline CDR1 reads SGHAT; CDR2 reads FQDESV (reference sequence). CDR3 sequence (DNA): TGTGCCAGCAGCCCGGACAGGGTGGGCACTGAAGCTTTCTTT. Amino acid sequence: CASSPDRVGTEAFF.

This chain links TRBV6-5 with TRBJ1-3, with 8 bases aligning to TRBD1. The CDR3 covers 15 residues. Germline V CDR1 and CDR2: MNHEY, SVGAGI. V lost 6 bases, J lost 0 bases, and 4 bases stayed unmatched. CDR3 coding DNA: TGTGCCAGCAGCCCGGACAGGGCCTCTGGAAACACCATATATTTT. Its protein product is CASSPDRASGNTIYF.